This TCR beta chain was captured in a study of blood T cell repertoires in COVID-19 (dated by TCRdb to about 2020). Concerning the study at large: The collaborator samples originated in the United States, Italy and Spain and spanned the acute and convalescent phases of COVID-19. The samples were drawn from two sources: the first 160 participants of the ongoing ImmuneRACE study, and 1,000 to 1,500 subjects contributed by 6 global collaborators. The material from the prospective study consisted of cDNA or gDNA derived from T cells, B-cell-depleted T cells, or PBMCs. The repertoires were released in a freely available public database intended as a resource for research on the immune response to SARS-CoV-2. A de-identified subject ID, COVID-19 status, age in years and sex were almost always included in the sample metadata. Where available, HLA class I and class II types were taken from metadata supplied by the sample provider and were not determined by assay-based typing. Deeply sampled blood TCRbeta repertoires from subjects exposed to, actively infected with, or recovered from COVID-19 were included in the dataset. The research as a whole found: The quantity of clinical and demographic metadata differed by source and by participant and was supplied without curation.

TCRbeta CDR3 regions were amplified from genomic DNA by means of the immunoSEQ Assay, a bias-controlled multiplex PCR. Regarding the original processing steps: The number of nucleated cells in each sample was estimated from the amplification of reference gene primers within the assay. Sequence reads were collapsed and filtered to measure the absolute abundance of every unique TCRbeta CDR3 rearrangement. For each sample, productive Simpson clonality was calculated as the square root of Simpson's diversity index over productive rearrangements. As stored in TCRdb, this immuneACCESS dataset retains in-frame rearrangements with V and J assigned. A fraction of the clones does not appear; measured against another copy, unresolved V genes explain less than half of the discrepancy, and the remainder lacks a known reason. The V and J calls and clone size were taken over from that table, and D and trimming were inferred from the DNA. A total of 200,000 or so clones appear in this sample, around 84% of them only once. The top ten constitute 2% to 2.5% of the sample.

Samples from volunteer blood donors who had recovered from COVID-19 were contributed by a second Seattle source. Each collaborating institution followed its own protocols to collect whole blood in K2EDTA tubes. For TCRbeta analysis, collaborators shipped samples in one of three forms: frozen whole blood, isolated PBMCs, or DNA extracted from either of those sample types. Trimming costs V 5 bases and J 2 bases, and their ends lie 10 bases apart. The CDR3 starts with the cysteine, ends with the phenylalanine, and has 14 residues. Left in the record is the CDR3 DNA by itself, 42 bases read in frame from the first base. The germline V gene (reference sequence) provides CDR1 SEHNR and CDR2 FQNEAQ. A note on this clone: Which antigen it targets is not known. Per-nucleotide qualities are absent, and no much larger clonotype sits a single base away.

The sequence is built from TRBV7-9 and TRBJ2-4, with TRBD2 tentatively as D gene (6 bases match). This receptor was identified in a man aged 35-49 years who had recovered from COVID-19. Sequences were obtained from peripheral blood. The DNA sequence is as follows: TGTGCCAGCAGCCCGGACTACTCCAAAAACATTCAGTACTTC. Its product reads: CASSPDYSKNIQYF.